These 8 T cell receptor beta chains share one sample of origin, sequenced in a study of CD8 T cells in Susac syndrome. RNA, at about 0.45 to 1 ug, was reverse transcribed with random hexamers. TCRdb re-called the immunoSEQ multiplex PCR reads through MiXCR, storing one row per CDR3 protein. The data show roughly 89,000 distinct CDR3 sequences, roughly 95% seen once. Sequencing used CD8+ T cells from PBMCs. The origin of the receptors is a human donor with Susac syndrome.

The J gene is TRBJ2-1, the V gene TRBV5-4; D gene ambiguous. CDR1 is SGHNT and CDR2 is YYREEE in the germline V gene (reference sequence). The CDR3 runs to 16 residues. V was shortened by 1 base and J by 5 bases, with 16 bases between the two germline ends. The CDR3 sequence: CASSLKEGQRDNEQFF. DNA for the CDR3: TGTGCCAGCAGCTTGAAGGAAGGTCAGAGAGACAATGAGCAGTTCTTC.

The rearrangement joins TRBV3-1 to TRBJ2-5, with no clear D. Trimming removed 3 bases at V and 5 bases at J, with 19 bases between. This CDR3 region has 16 residues. Germline CDR1 and CDR2: LGHDT and YNNKEL (reference sequence). CDR3 nucleotide sequence: TGTGCCAGCAGCCATCTAGAACCTATCTCCTGGGAGACCCAGTACTTC. Translation gives CASSHLEPISWETQYF.

The rearrangement links TRBV19 to TRBJ1-1, with 8 positions matching TRBD1. The germline V gene has CDR1 LNHDA and CDR2 SQIVND (reference sequence). The J segment lost 1 base and the V segment lost 7 bases, leaving 5 bases of the junction unmatched. This CDR3 region has 14 residues. CDR3 sequence reads: CASNWDRTNTEAFF. The CDR3 nucleotides read TGTGCCAGTAATTGGGACAGGACGAACACTGAAGCTTTCTTT. Variable domain in full (rest from reference TRBV19 and TRBJ1-1): DGGITQSPKYLFRKEGQNVTLSCEQNLNHDAMYWYRQDPGQGLRLIYYSQIVNDFQKGDIAEGYSVSREKKESFPLTVTSAQKNPTAFYLCASNWDRTNTEAFFGQGTRLTVV.

In nucleotides, the CDR3 is TGTGCCAGCAGCCCGACGGACAGGGTACCCTACGAGCAGTACTTC. As protein: CASSPTDRVPYEQYF. V usage is TRBV7-2 and J usage is TRBJ2-7, with 8 bases that match TRBD1. V lost 5 bases to trimming and J lost 2 bases; unmatched junction nucleotides: 8. Germline CDR1 is SGHTA and CDR2 is FQGNSA. The CDR3 loop spans 15 amino acids.

The sample holds one count of this clonotype. The chain employs TRBV30 and TRBJ1-1, with 9 bases lining up with TRBD1. This CDR3 is built from 14 residues. CDR1 is GTSNPN and CDR2 is SVGIG in the germline V gene (reference sequence). V shed 1 base and J 4 bases; nucleotides not matched to a gene: 4. This CDR3 is CAWSAGTGPTEAFF. CDR3 sequence (DNA): TGTGCCTGGAGTGCCGGGACAGGGCCCACTGAAGCTTTCTTT.

The V gene is TRBV20-1, the J gene TRBJ2-4, with D possibly being TRBD1 (5 bases). The CDR3 sequence is 14 residues long. V was cut by 6 bases and J by 5 bases, with 17 bases left in between. Germline values: CDR1 DFQATT, CDR2 SNEGSKA (reference sequence). CDR3 nucleotide sequence: TGCAGTGCAACAACGCAGGGCCCCCAAAACATTCAGTACTTC. It encodes CSATTQGPQNIQYF.

Regarding this clonotype: An end of the junction does not agree with germline; a read error may underlie this. V is TRBV3-1 and J is TRBJ2-5; D might be TRBD2 (5 bases). CDR1 and CDR2 (germline): LGHDT, YNNKEL (reference sequence). The CDR3 runs 14 residues. Written as DNA, the CDR3 is TGTGCCAGCAGTCAAGTAATGGGAGAAGAGACCCAGTACTTC. This codes for CASSQVMGEETQYF.

The rearrangement joins TRBV29-1 to TRBJ1-1, with D maybe TRBD1 (6 bases). This CDR3 has 13 amino acids. The germline CDR1 and CDR2 sequences are SQVTM and ANQGSEA. V dropped 4 bases and J dropped 4 bases, with 13 bases sitting between them. The CDR3 spells CSVGEGGSTEAFF. CDR3 in DNA: TGCAGCGTTGGAGAAGGGGGTAGCACTGAAGCTTTCTTT.